These 23 T cell receptor beta chains originate from one sample sequenced in a study of response to subunit inactivated influenza vaccine (dated by TCRdb to 2017 to 2018). The protocol used for the library was RT-PCR. These reads were obtained on an Illumina HiSeq 2500. Using fastp trimming at Q25 and MiXCR clonotype assembly, TCRdb reanalyzed the public sequencing data and kept in-frame beta chains. Each entry merges the rows of one CDR3 protein and shows their most common DNA and genes. The sample table shows about half a million distinct CDR3 sequences, and less than 10% are seen once. The biggest ten clones account for approximately 12% of the sample. The starting material was PBMCs from blood, obtained about 24 months after vaccination. All receptors come from a man aged 50 to 75 who received an inactivated influenza vaccine. Donor details come from another sample of the same person, matched by shared clones.

The chain's CDR3 is CASSFGNSGNTIYF. The CDR3 bases are TGTGCCAGCAGCTTTGGGAACTCTGGAAACACCATATATTTT. The V gene is TRBV7-2, the J gene TRBJ1-3; D call uncertain. Per the germline V gene, CDR1 is SGHTA and CDR2 is FQGNSA. Between the trimmed V and J ends, which lost 3 bases and 0 bases, there was a span of 6 bases. This CDR3 is built from 14 residues. The whole variable domain, remainder taken from reference TRBV7-2 and TRBJ1-3, is GAGVSQSPSNKVTEKGKDVELRCDPISGHTALYWYRQSLGQGLEFLIYFQGNSAPDKSGLPSDRFSAERTGGSVSTLTIQRTQQEDSAVYLCASSFGNSGNTIYFGEGSWLTVV.

In this sample, this clonotype turned up many times. V usage is TRBV5-8 and J usage is TRBJ1-1, with no clear D. Trimming took off 5 bases at V and 1 base at J, with 6 bases between the two ends. This CDR3 is built from 12 residues. CDR1 is SGHTS, CDR2 YDEGEE, per germline. The CDR3, as DNA: TGTGCCAGCAGGAATAGGAACACTGAAGCTTTCTTT. It is translated as CASRNRNTEAFF.

This clonotype was detected many times. The V gene is TRBV27, the J gene TRBJ2-3; D is ambiguous. CDR1 MNHEY and CDR2 SMNVEV come from the germline V gene (reference sequence). This CDR3 is built from 13 residues. V shed 1 base and J shed 0 bases, with 2 bases lying between them. CDR3 in DNA: TGTGCCAGCAGTTTATTTAGCACAGATACGCAGTATTTT. Encoded protein: CASSLFSTDTQYF.

This clonotype was observed a handful of times. J is TRBJ2-1 and V is TRBV7-9; D not certain. The CDR3 sequence is 15 residues long. Trimming cost V 1 base and J 4 bases, with 11 bases left between them. CDR1 and CDR2 from the germline V gene are SEHNR and FQNEAQ (reference sequence). CDR3 in DNA: TGTGCCAGCAGCTTAGAGGCGGCCAAATACAATGAGCAGTTCTTC. Its translation is CASSLEAAKYNEQFF. Full variable domain (outside the CDR3, taken from reference TRBV7-9 and TRBJ2-1): DTGVSQNPRHKITKRGQNVTFRCDPISEHNRLYWYRQTLGQGPEFLTYFQNEAQLEKSRLLSDRFSAERPKGSFSTLEIQRTEQGDSAMYLCASSLEAAKYNEQFFGPGTRLTVL.

The rearrangement uses TRBV5-1 and TRBJ2-7, with 9 bases fitting TRBD1. Germline V CDR1 and CDR2: SGHRS, YFSETQ. The V segment lost 4 bases and the J segment 5 bases; nucleotides outside the gene matches: 7. CDR3 size: 14 residues. DNA for the CDR3: TGCGCCAGCAGCCGGGGGACAGGGAAAGACGAGCAGTACTTC. Protein sequence: CASSRGTGKDEQYF.

This clonotype was seen a few times. The chain carries TRBV20-1 and TRBJ2-7; D is possibly TRBD1 (6 bases). The germline CDR1 and CDR2 sequences are DFQATT and SNEGSKA (reference sequence). The CDR3 extends over 12 amino acids. Trimming shortened V by 5 bases and J by 9 bases, and 17 bases separated the two germline ends. This CDR3 reads CSAPEQGARQYF. The CDR3 DNA sequence: TGCAGTGCTCCGGAACAGGGCGCAAGGCAGTACTTC.

The J gene is TRBJ2-1, the V gene TRBV9; D remains ambiguous. Looked up from germline, CDR1 is SGDLS and CDR2 is YYNGEE. The CDR3 has 15 amino acids. The V and J ends lost 0 bases and 4 bases respectively, with 11 bases between them. CDR3 bases: TGTGCCAGCAGCGTAGTCGTGAGTGAGTACAATGAGCAGTTCTTC. Protein: CASSVVVSEYNEQFF.

This chain joins TRBV12-3 or TRBV12-4 and TRBJ2-5; 14 bases match TRBD2. Losses at the gene ends were 6 bases for V and 2 bases for J; bases not matched to a gene: 8. CDR3 length: 17 amino acids. The CDR3 DNA sequence: TGTGCCAGCAGCTTACCTAGGACTAGCGGGGGGCAAGAGACCCAGTACTTC. Translated, it gives CASSLPRTSGGQETQYF.

The chain joins TRBV19 to TRBJ1-5; D uncertain. Trimming removed 3 bases from V and 2 bases from J, with 11 bases in between. This CDR3 region has 15 residues. The germline gives CDR1 LNHDA, CDR2 SQIVND (reference sequence). The CDR3: CASSIGMPGNQPQHF. For the CDR3, the DNA is TGTGCCAGTAGTATCGGCATGCCGGGCAATCAGCCCCAGCATTTT.

The V gene is TRBV19, the J gene TRBJ2-1, with D perhaps given as TRBD1 or TRBD2 (6 bases each). V lost 5 bases and J lost 5, with 19 bases in between. Looked up from germline, CDR1 is LNHDA and CDR2 is SQIVND (reference sequence). The CDR3 has 16 residues. The CDR3 reads CASSVLLGGGNNEQFF. The CDR3 bases are TGTGCCAGTAGTGTCTTACTAGGGGGAGGAAACAATGAGCAGTTCTTC. The entire variable domain, with the rest obtained from reference TRBV19 and TRBJ2-1, is as follows: DGGITQSPKYLFRKEGQNVTLSCEQNLNHDAMYWYRQDPGQGLRLIYYSQIVNDFQKGDIAEGYSVSREKKESFPLTVTSAQKNPTAFYLCASSVLLGGGNNEQFFGPGTRLTVL.

This clonotype has ten or more counts. The rearrangement links TRBV20-1 to TRBJ2-7; a possible D gene is TRBD1 (5 bases). The length of the CDR3 is 12 residues. V lost 5 bases and J lost 0, with 8 bases in between. Germline CDR1 reads DFQATT; CDR2 reads SNEGSKA (reference sequence). CDR3 coding DNA: TGCAGTGCTCCTGACAGCTCCTACGAGCAGTACTTC. As protein: CSAPDSSYEQYF.

Many counts were recorded for this clonotype. The chain recombines TRBV11-2 with TRBJ1-2; D gene ambiguous. With 1 base removed from V and 4 bases from J, the gap between germline ends came to 7 bases. Germline V CDR1 and CDR2: SGHAT, FQNNGV. The CDR3 is 13 amino acids. CDR3 coding DNA: TGTGCCAGCAGCTTAGCCAGCGTCTATGGCTACACCTTC. Its translation: CASSLASVYGYTF.

This clonotype was recorded many times. The CDR3 sequence is CASSYSSPGHLASYEQYF. The CDR3 nucleotides read TGTGCCAGCAGTTACTCTAGTCCCGGACACCTAGCCTCCTACGAGCAGTACTTC. This chain links TRBV6-5 with TRBJ2-7; tentatively, D is TRBD1 or TRBD2 (5 bases each). Trimming took off 0 bases at V and 0 bases at J, with 18 bases between the two ends. The CDR3 length is 18 residues. The germline V gene has CDR1 MNHEY and CDR2 SVGAGI.

The genes are TRBV5-1 and TRBJ2-5; D not resolved. The germline V and J ends were trimmed by 0 bases and 5 bases, with 11 bases remaining between them. The germline V gene encodes CDR1 SGHRS and CDR2 YFSETQ. The CDR3 sequence is 14 residues long. The CDR3: CASSLGPTRETQYF. CDR3 nucleotides: TGCGCCAGCAGCTTGGGCCCTACCAGGGAGACCCAGTACTTC. Based on the CDR3 plus reference TRBV5-1 and TRBJ2-5, the full variable domain is KAGVTQTPRYLIKTRGQQVTLSCSPISGHRSVSWYQQTPGQGLQFLFEYFSETQRNKGNFPGRFSGRQFSNSRSEMNVSTLELGDSALYLCASSLGPTRETQYFGPGTRLLVL.

Remarks on this clonotype: Sequence at one end of the junction differs from germline and may be a read error. The J gene is TRBJ2-3, the V gene TRBV3-1, with D perhaps TRBD1 or TRBD2 (5 bases each). The CDR3 loop spans 14 amino acids. CDR1 LGHDT and CDR2 YNNKEL come from the germline V gene (reference sequence). The CDR3 region is CASTRDPYTDTRYF. CDR3 nucleotide sequence: TGTGCCAGTACCCGGGACCCCTACACAGATACGCGGTATTTT.

The chain joins TRBV5-1 to TRBJ2-3, with a weak D call TRBD2 (5 bases). Germline assignment: CDR1 SGHRS and CDR2 YFSETQ. The CDR3 runs to 16 residues. V lost 0 bases and J 4 bases, leaving 15 bases between the germline ends. CDR3 amino acids: CASSLVGGYVADTQYF. CDR3 nucleotide sequence: TGCGCCAGCAGCTTGGTCGGCGGGTATGTTGCAGATACGCAGTATTTT.

This clonotype showed up just a few times. V usage is TRBV19 and J usage is TRBJ2-3, with 7 bases fitting TRBD1. The V gene's germline CDR1 is LNHDA and CDR2 SQIVND (reference sequence). CDR3 size: 13 residues. With V trimmed by 3 bases and J by 4 bases, 1 base remained unmatched. The CDR3 DNA reads TGTGCCAGTAGTATCGACAGGGCAGATACGCAGTATTTT. The encoded protein is CASSIDRADTQYF.

The CDR3 coding sequence is TGTGCCAGCAACCCGGGGGTGGGAGAGCAGTACTTC. Amino acids: CASNPGVGEQYF. The chain combines TRBV9 with TRBJ2-7; a weak D match, TRBD2 (6 bases). The germline V gene encodes CDR1 SGDLS and CDR2 YYNGEE. Trimming removed 6 bases at V and 7 bases at J, with 14 bases between. The CDR3 runs 12 residues.

This clonotype has only a few counts. The chain is built from TRBV29-1 and TRBJ2-1, with D hard to call. The CDR3 has 15 residues. Germline V gives CDR1 SQVTM, CDR2 ANQGSEA. V lost 5 bases and J lost 4, with 18 bases in between. The CDR3 DNA reads as TGCAGCGTTAGGCTCCGTCTAACCTATTACAATGAGCAGTTCTTC. Protein product: CSVRLRLTYYNEQFF.

The chain carries TRBV30 and TRBJ2-3; D call uncertain. V was clipped by 0 bases and J by 2 bases, with 3 bases between them. Germline V gives CDR1 GTSNPN, CDR2 SVGIG (reference sequence). CDR3 length equals 12 residues. CDR3 region: CAWSVHTDTQYF. CDR3 sequence (DNA): TGTGCCTGGAGTGTACACACAGATACGCAGTATTTT. Supplemented by reference TRBV30 and TRBJ2-3, the full variable domain reads SQTIHQWPATLVQPVGSPLSLECTVEGTSNPNLYWYRQAAGRGLQLLFYSVGIGQISSEVPQNLSASRPQDRQFILSSKKLLLSDSGFYLCAWSVHTDTQYFGPGTRLTVL.

The chain carries TRBV27 and TRBJ1-4; TRBD1 might be the D (6 bases). The CDR3 is made up of 17 amino acids. Germline assignment: CDR1 MNHEY and CDR2 SMNVEV (reference sequence). V was clipped by 4 bases and J by 12 bases, with 27 bases between them. As DNA, the CDR3 is TGTGCCAGCAGTTCCCTCCCCCGCCGGGACACGGTACGGGAACTGTTTTTT. Protein sequence: CASSSLPRRDTVRELFF. The whole variable domain, remainder taken from reference TRBV27 and TRBJ1-4, is EAQVTQNPRYLITVTGKKLTVTCSQNMNHEYMSWYRQDPGLGLRQIYYSMNVEVTDKGDVPEGYKVSRKEKRNFPLILESPSPNQTSLYFCASSSLPRRDTVRELFFGSGTQLSVL.

This clonotype was picked up a small number of times. The genes are TRBV11-2 and TRBJ1-4; D is uncertain. This CDR3 has 14 residues. V lost 6 bases, J lost 8 bases, and 16 bases lay in between. Germline assignment: CDR1 SGHAT and CDR2 FQNNGV. CDR3: CASSRDQPREKLFF. DNA of the CDR3: TGTGCCAGCAGTCGGGATCAGCCCAGGGAAAAACTGTTTTTT.

V and J are TRBV6-6 and TRBJ2-7; perhaps TRBD2 as D (5 bases). CDR3 length equals 13 residues. Germline V gene lookup returns CDR1 MNHNY and CDR2 SVGAGI (reference sequence). V lost 5 bases to trimming and J lost 7 bases, with 15 bases between them. CDR3 nucleotides: TGTGCCAGCAGTCCCGGGTCCTCGGGGGAGCAGTACTTC. This gives the protein CASSPGSSGEQYF.